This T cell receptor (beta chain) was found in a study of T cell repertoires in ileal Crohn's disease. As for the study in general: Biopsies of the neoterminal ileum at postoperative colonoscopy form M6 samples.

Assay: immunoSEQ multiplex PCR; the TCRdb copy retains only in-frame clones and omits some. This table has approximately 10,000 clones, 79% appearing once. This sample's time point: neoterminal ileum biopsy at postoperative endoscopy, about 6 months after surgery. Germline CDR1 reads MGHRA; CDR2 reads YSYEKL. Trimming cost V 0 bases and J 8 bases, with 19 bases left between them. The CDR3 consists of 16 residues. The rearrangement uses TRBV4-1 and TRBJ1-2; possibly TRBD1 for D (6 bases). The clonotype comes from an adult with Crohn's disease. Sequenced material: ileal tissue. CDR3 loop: CASSQEGRGTRRGYTF. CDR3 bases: TGCGCCAGCAGCCAAGAGGGCCGAGGGACACGACGGGGCTACACCTTC.